This T cell receptor beta chain was captured in a study of cytomegalovirus exposure and HLA in healthy donors. Study-wide results and limits: TRBV6-2, TRBV6-3 and some other V segments were unresolvable in 87-base-pair reads.

Researchers ran the PCR with 60 Vbeta and 13 Jbeta primers. TCRdb's table, derived via immunoSEQ multiplex PCR, lists solely in-frame clones and lacks some. This table holds fewer than 150,000 clones. V gave up 5 bases and J gave up 8 bases; unmatched junction bases: 11. The CDR3 loop spans 14 amino acids. Germline values: CDR1 SGHTA, CDR2 FQGNSA. A word on this clone: Its antigen is currently unknown.

The sequenced sample consisted of PBMCs. The source of this sequence is a middle-aged man in good health and CMV-seronegative. This chain connects TRBV7-2 to TRBJ1-1; TRBD1 matches at 7 bases. CDR3 sequence reads: CASSTLTGSWEAFF. CDR3 sequence (DNA): TGTGCCAGCAGCACCCTGACAGGGTCTTGGGAAGCTTTCTTT.